These 15 T cell receptor beta chains were all obtained from the same sample, sequenced in a study of blood T cell repertoires in COVID-19. Profiled with immunoSEQ multiplex PCR; TCRdb holds only in-frame clones, not every one. This sample yields 200,000 to 300,000 clones, of which 75% to 90% are seen a single time; 3.5% to 4.5% belongs to the top ten. Input material: PBMCs or T cells enriched from blood (not recorded which). The receptors come from a woman aged 25 to 45 who had recovered from COVID-19.

J is TRBJ2-1 and V is TRBV21-1; no check of the table's D call, TRBD2, against the DNA was made. TRBV21-1 is classified as a pseudogene. There are 17 residues in the CDR3. CDR3 region: CASSQGGGRALYNEQFF. CDR3 sequence (DNA): TGTGCCAGCAGCCAAGGGGGCGGGAGGGCCTTGTACAATGAGCAGTTCTTC.

The gene calls are TRBV6-5 and TRBJ1-2; D gene ambiguous. Germline CDR1 and CDR2: MNHEY and SVGAGI. This CDR3 is 12 amino acids long. The ends were cut back, 6 bases at V and 5 bases at J, with 10 bases in the middle. The CDR3 here is CASRAGLYGYTF. The DNA of the CDR3 is TGTGCCAGCAGGGCGGGTCTTTATGGCTACACCTTC.

The chain carries TRBV9 and TRBJ2-5; the match to TRBD2 covers 8 bases. The CDR3 is 15 residues long. With 5 bases clipped from V and 1 base from J, the junction kept 7 bases outside the gene matches. Germline V gene sequence: CDR1 SGDLS, CDR2 YYNGEE. The CDR3 loop reads CASSDSGALQETQYF. CDR3 nucleotides: TGTGCCAGCAGTGATAGCGGGGCCCTCCAAGAGACCCAGTACTTC.

The chain carries TRBV18 and TRBJ2-2, with 7 bases matching TRBD1. Germline V gives CDR1 KGHSH, CDR2 LQKENI. The CDR3 length is 14 residues. Trimming removed 2 bases from V and 11 bases from J; junction bases left unmatched: 8. CDR3 coding DNA: TGTGCCAGCTCACCAGATAAAGGGGGCGGCGAGCTGTTTTTT. Translated, it gives CASSPDKGGGELFF.

The genes are TRBV9 and TRBJ1-5; TRBD1 matches 8 bases. CDR3 length: 14 amino acids. Per germline, CDR1 SGDLS and CDR2 YYNGEE. Losses at the gene ends were 4 bases for V and 4 bases for J; bases not matched to a gene: 4. The CDR3 sequence is CASSPGQVNQPQHF. CDR3 DNA: TGTGCCAGCAGCCCGGGACAGGTTAATCAGCCCCAGCATTTT.

The genes are TRBV7-3 and TRBJ1-1; the match to TRBD1 covers 7 bases. CDR1 and CDR2 from the germline V gene are SGHTA and FQGTGA. V trimming: 3 bases; J trimming: 4 bases; junction bases outside the gene matches: 2. CDR3 length equals 13 residues. The CDR3 reads CASSFTGATEAFF. The CDR3, as DNA: TGTGCCAGCAGCTTTACAGGGGCCACTGAAGCTTTCTTT.

The chain recombines TRBV29-1 with TRBJ1-1; D is possibly TRBD1 (6 bases). Per the germline V gene, CDR1 is SQVTM and CDR2 is ANQGSEA. Trimming left V 4 bases short and J 0 bases short, with 18 bases between. The CDR3 covers 16 residues. CDR3 amino acids: CSVVKIGGVLNTEAFF. The CDR3 DNA reads TGCAGCGTTGTTAAAATAGGGGGGGTCCTGAACACTGAAGCTTTCTTT. Using reference TRBV29-1 and TRBJ1-1 for the parts outside the CDR3, the full variable domain is SAVISQKPSRDICQRGTSLTIQCQVDSQVTMMFWYRQQPGQSLTLIATANQGSEATYESGFVIDKFPISRPNLTFSTLTVSNMSPEDSSIYLCSVVKIGGVLNTEAFFGQGTRLTVV.

This clone was detected only once. The chain has TRBV9 and TRBJ1-1; a weak D match, TRBD1 (5 bases). The germline gives CDR1 SGDLS, CDR2 YYNGEE. The CDR3 covers 15 residues. The V and J ends lost 4 bases and 3 bases respectively, with 16 bases between them. This CDR3 is CASSPSTGGYTEAFF. CDR3 in DNA: TGTGCCAGCAGCCCCTCGACTGGGGGGTACACTGAAGCTTTCTTT.

The V call is TRBV25-1, the J call TRBJ1-3, with TRBD1 identical over 7 bases. This CDR3 has 13 residues. V lost 6 bases to trimming and J lost 6 bases; unmatched junction nucleotides: 5. Germline V CDR1 and CDR2: MGHDK, SYGVNS. The CDR3 reads CASSVTGANTIYF. CDR3 nucleotides: TGTGCCAGCAGCGTCACAGGGGCAAACACCATATATTTT.

The chain joins TRBV18 to TRBJ2-7; 11 bases agree with TRBD2. Germline-derived CDR1 and CDR2 are KGHSH and LQKENI. Trimming at V came to 3 bases and at J to 7 bases, leaving 20 bases not matched to a gene. The CDR3 length is 19 residues. This chain's CDR3 is CASSPRSRLAGLARWEQYF. CDR3 DNA sequence: TGTGCCAGCTCACCCAGGTCCCGACTAGCGGGACTGGCTCGTTGGGAGCAGTACTTC. The full variable domain, rest sourced from reference TRBV18 and TRBJ2-7, is NAGVMQNPRHLVRRRGQEARLRCSPMKGHSHVYWYRQLPEEGLKFMVYLQKENIIDESGMPKERFSAEFPKEGPSILRIQQVVRGDSAAYFCASSPRSRLAGLARWEQYFGPGTRLTVT.

Remarks on this clone: Other DNA sequences in the sample encode the same CDR3. J is TRBJ2-7 and V is TRBV20-1; D gene ambiguous. CDR3 length equals 11 residues. The germline gives CDR1 DFQATT, CDR2 SNEGSKA (reference sequence). V lost 0 bases to trimming and J lost 10 bases, with 10 bases between them. CDR3 coding DNA: TGCAGTGCTAGAGATGGTCGCAGTCAGTACTTC. It encodes CSARDGRSQYF.

This chain's CDR3 is CASSQEYRTGNTGELFF. CDR3 sequence (DNA): TGTGCCAGCAGCCAAGAGTATAGGACAGGGAACACCGGGGAGCTGTTTTTT. This chain joins TRBV4-2 and TRBJ2-2; TRBD1 matches 7 bases. J lost 1 base, V lost 0 bases, and 5 bases had no gene match. Germline V gene data show CDR1 as LGHNA and CDR2 as YNFKEQ. The CDR3 loop spans 17 amino acids.

The chain employs TRBV24-1 and TRBJ2-1; a weak D match, TRBD2 (5 bases). The germline V gene encodes CDR1 KGHDR and CDR2 SFDVKD. CDR3 length: 13 residues. Trimming stripped 5 bases from V and 8 bases from J, with 12 bases between. In DNA form, the CDR3 reads TGTGCCACCAGTGGGGCAGGACTCTATGAGCAGTTCTTC. It codes for CATSGAGLYEQFF.

This clone showed up just once. The same CDR3 is also encoded by other DNA sequences in this sample. This chain connects TRBV24-1 to TRBJ1-2; maybe TRBD1 (5 bases). Per the germline V gene, CDR1 is KGHDR and CDR2 is SFDVKD. The V end was cut by 10 bases, the J end by 4 bases, with 9 bases between. The CDR3 length is 11 residues. CDR3 in amino acids: CATSDSYGYTF. The CDR3 DNA sequence: TGTGCCACGAGCGACAGCTATGGCTACACCTTC.

The gene calls are TRBV19 and TRBJ1-5, with D perhaps TRBD1 (6 bases). Trimming left V 5 bases short and J 11 bases short, with 10 bases between. The CDR3 is 11 residues long. CDR1 LNHDA and CDR2 SQIVND come from the germline V gene (reference sequence). The CDR3 region is CASSQGQTQHF. CDR3 coding DNA: TGTGCCAGTAGTCAGGGGCAAACCCAGCATTTT.